These T cell receptor beta chains were read from a single sample in a study of CD8 T cells in ankylosing spondylitis. TCRdb passed the 5' RACE reads through MiXCR, listing each CDR3 protein once. Of roughly 250,000 distinct CDR3 sequences listed, roughly a tenth are singletons. Input material: blood, either unsorted or a sorted T cell fraction (not recorded which). The receptors derive from a male donor with ankylosing spondylitis or in good health (not recorded which). The CDR3 runs from the conserved cysteine through the conserved F or W. The order of the fields is CDR3 protein, CDR3 DNA, D gene, clone size, V gene, J gene. The D gene is left open where the match is weak. The listing skips clone size in some rows; elsewhere it reads once, few, many or a size class.

CASSKMTGGNTEAFF	TGTGCCAGCAGCAAAATGACAGGGGGTAACACTGAAGCTTTCTTT	TRBD1	many	TRBV6-1	TRBJ1-1
CASREETTNAKLFF	TGTGCCAGCAGGGAGGAGACGACTAATGCAAAACTGTTTTTT	-	-	TRBV28	TRBJ1-4
CASSLGLGKYF	TGTGCCAGCAGCCTGGGACTAGGAAAGTATTTT	TRBD2	many	TRBV7-8	TRBJ2-3
CAGDFTDTQYF	TGTGCCGGAGATTTCACAGATACGCAGTATTTT	-	many	TRBV5-5	TRBJ2-3
CASSPSDLTDTQYF	TGTGCCAGCTCACCCTCGGACCTCACAGATACGCAGTATTTT	-	-	TRBV18	TRBJ2-3
CASTGTAYNEQFF	TGCGCCAGCACCGGGACAGCCTACAATGAGCAGTTCTTC	TRBD1	many	TRBV5-1	TRBJ2-1
CAWTLWVAGGSTGYTF	TGTGCCTGGACCTTATGGGTGGCAGGGGGCTCGACGGGCTACACCTTC	TRBD1	few	TRBV30	TRBJ1-2
CASTTRAASYGYTF	TGTGCCAGCACCACTCGGGCAGCCTCCTATGGCTACACCTTC	-	many	TRBV12-3/TRBV12-4	TRBJ1-2
CASSYSGLAVYNEQFF	TGTGCCAGCAGTTACTCAGGACTAGCGGTTTACAATGAGCAGTTCTTC	TRBD2	many	TRBV6-5	TRBJ2-1
CASSYSRLAGGPWDEQFF	TGTGCCAGCAGTTACTCGCGACTAGCGGGAGGGCCTTGGGATGAGCAGTTCTTC	TRBD2	many	TRBV6-5	TRBJ2-1
CSPSPLTTTDTQYF	TGCAGTCCGTCCCCCCTAACAACCACAGATACGCAGTATTTT	-	-	TRBV20-1	TRBJ2-3
CASSPSGGPFRPFF	TGTGCCAGCAGTCCTAGCGGGGGCCCTTTCCGTCCGTTTTTT	TRBD2	-	TRBV6-2/TRBV6-3	TRBJ2-2
CASSPSWGKSTDTQYF	TGTGCCAGCTCTCCTTCATGGGGGAAATCCACAGATACGCAGTATTTT	-	-	TRBV18	TRBJ2-3
CASGPRDWSPYTF	TGTGCCAGCGGTCCCCGGGACTGGTCCCCTTACACCTTC	-	many	TRBV6-6	TRBJ1-2
CATSTGQPENIQYF	TGTGCCACCAGCACTGGACAGCCTGAAAACATTCAGTACTTC	-	many	TRBV15	TRBJ2-4
CASSSGRSNTGELFF	TGTGCCAGCAGCTCGGGGCGATCGAACACCGGGGAGCTGTTTTTT	-	many	TRBV14	TRBJ2-2
CSASPGTGITNYGYTF	TGCAGCGCTTCGCCCGGGACAGGAATCACCAACTATGGCTACACCTTC	TRBD1	many	TRBV29-1	TRBJ1-2
CASSQVLQGTGELFF	TGTGCCAGCAGCCAGGTCCTTCAAGGGACCGGGGAGCTGTTTTTT	-	many	TRBV4-2	TRBJ2-2
CALLTDRVSITEAFF	TGTGCCTTACTGACAGATCGGGTATCGATCACTGAAGCTTTCTTT	-	many	TRBV30	TRBJ1-1
CASSPWTGNTGELFF	TGTGCCAGCAGCCCCTGGACAGGGAACACCGGGGAGCTGTTTTTT	TRBD1	many	TRBV7-2	TRBJ2-2
CASPAGNEQFF	TGTGCCAGCCCCGCGGGGAATGAGCAGTTCTTC	-	-	TRBV2	TRBJ2-1
CASSLSPIDTEAFF	TGCGCCAGCAGCTTGTCACCCATAGACACTGAAGCTTTCTTT	-	many	TRBV5-1	TRBJ1-1
CASSFDRGLQETQYF	TGTGCCAGCAGCTTTGACAGGGGGCTCCAAGAGACCCAGTACTTC	TRBD1	-	TRBV7-7	TRBJ2-5
CASMTSSGNTIYF	TGTGCCAGCATGACCTCATCTGGAAACACCATATATTTT	-	many	TRBV3-1	TRBJ1-3
CASSLVASGGVHLETQYF	TGCGCCAGCAGCTTGGTGGCTAGCGGGGGAGTACATCTAGAGACCCAGTACTTC	TRBD2	many	TRBV5-1	TRBJ2-5
CASQRDKGRSEQFF	TGTGCCAGCCAACGGGACAAGGGGAGATCTGAGCAGTTCTTC	-	many	TRBV11-3	TRBJ2-1
CFCGQAKVEKQPQHF	TGCTTCTGCGGCCAGGCGAAGGTCGAGAAGCAGCCCCAGCATTTT	-	-	TRBV20-1	TRBJ1-5
CASSLSWGPGDTEAFF	TGTGCCAGCAGTTTATCGTGGGGCCCCGGGGACACTGAAGCTTTCTTT	-	-	TRBV27	TRBJ1-1
CATASGFGTGELFF	TGTGCCACCGCTTCCGGTTTTGGGACCGGGGAGCTGTTTTTT	-	many	TRBV15	TRBJ2-2
CSVVTSGVLLKQYF	TGCAGCGTAGTGACTAGCGGGGTCCTTTTGAAGCAGTATTTT	TRBD2	few	TRBV29-1	TRBJ2-3
CATSDRTGESYEQYF	TGTGCCACCAGTGATCGGACAGGGGAAAGCTACGAGCAGTACTTC	TRBD1	many	TRBV24-1	TRBJ2-7
CASSPAGGTGDTQYF	TGTGCCAGCAGCCCCGCGGGAGGGACCGGAGATACGCAGTATTTT	TRBD2	many	TRBV4-2	TRBJ2-3
CASSTNRQVNTEAFF	TGTGCCAGCAGCACCAATCGACAGGTGAACACTGAAGCTTTCTTT	-	many	TRBV13	TRBJ1-1
CASSFTRGAHIQYF	TGTGCCAGCAGCTTCACCAGGGGAGCGCACATTCAGTACTTC	-	few	TRBV13	TRBJ2-4
CASSQDIGGDYGYTF	TGTGCCAGCAGCCAAGACATAGGGGGCGACTATGGCTACACCTTC	TRBD1	many	TRBV4-2	TRBJ1-2
CASSYLGQGEGEQYF	TGTGCCAGCAGTTACTTGGGACAGGGAGAAGGCGAGCAGTACTTC	TRBD1	many	TRBV6-2/TRBV6-3	TRBJ2-7
CASSQASRGLSSYNEQFF	TGTGCCAGCAGCCAAGCCTCTCGCGGATTAAGCTCCTACAATGAGCAGTTCTTC	-	many	TRBV3-1	TRBJ2-1
CSVEAPEGQPTETQYF	TGCAGCGTTGAAGCCCCCGAGGGACAGCCAACGGAGACCCAGTACTTC	TRBD1	many	TRBV29-1	TRBJ2-5
CAWTAGDTQYF	TGTGCCTGGACTGCCGGGGATACGCAGTATTTT	-	many	TRBV12-3/TRBV12-4	TRBJ2-3
CASGTSGSYEQYF	TGTGCCAGTGGGACTAGCGGGAGCTACGAGCAGTACTTC	TRBD2	many	TRBV10-3	TRBJ2-7
CASSELGGQPQHF	TGTGCCAGCAGTGAATTAGGGGGTCAGCCCCAGCATTTT	-	many	TRBV25-1	TRBJ1-5
CASSLSPGAKNIQYF	TGCGCCAGCAGCTTGTCCCCGGGGGCCAAAAACATTCAGTACTTC	-	many	TRBV5-1	TRBJ2-4
CSVNGRIQETQYF	TGCAGCGTTAATGGACGGATCCAAGAGACCCAGTACTTC	-	many	TRBV29-1	TRBJ2-5
CASSFGTGVHEQYF	TGTGCCAGCAGTTTCGGGACAGGGGTTCACGAGCAGTACTTC	TRBD1	few	TRBV12-3/TRBV12-4	TRBJ2-7
CAISVDRDSEQFF	TGTGCCATCAGTGTTGACAGGGACAGTGAGCAGTTCTTC	TRBD1	many	TRBV10-3	TRBJ2-1
CASRPEGAFYNEQFF	TGTGCCAGCCGCCCCGAGGGAGCGTTTTACAATGAGCAGTTCTTC	-	few	TRBV27	TRBJ2-1
CASSPRGPGTYEQYF	TGTGCCAGCAGCCCAAGGGGTCCAGGGACCTACGAGCAGTACTTC	-	many	TRBV4-2	TRBJ2-7
CAISDGGFNQPQHF	TGTGCCATCAGTGACGGGGGATTCAACCAGCCCCAGCATTTT	-	many	TRBV10-3	TRBJ1-5
CASSAYRGGSTDTQYF	TGTGCCAGCAGTGCTTACAGGGGGGGTAGCACAGATACGCAGTATTTT	-	many	TRBV27	TRBJ2-3
CASSETGSPLHF	TGTGCCAGCAGTGAAACAGGGTCACCCCTCCACTTT	-	few	TRBV3-1	TRBJ1-6
CASSSPGTGGVKTQYF	TGTGCCAGCAGCTCCCCCGGGACAGGGGGTGTAAAGACCCAGTACTTC	TRBD1	few	TRBV11-1	TRBJ2-5
CSAGDRGLSNEQFF	TGCAGTGCTGGAGACAGGGGGTTGAGCAATGAGCAGTTCTTC	TRBD1	many	TRBV20-1	TRBJ2-1
CASSLGPSRPDTQYF	TGTGCCAGCAGCTTGGGACCCAGTCGTCCAGATACGCAGTATTTT	-	many	TRBV5-6	TRBJ2-3
CASSLRTWDTEAFF	TGCGCCAGCAGCCTCCGAACCTGGGACACTGAAGCTTTCTTT	-	many	TRBV5-1	TRBJ1-1
CASSDGWNEQYF	TGTGCCAGCAGTGACGGCTGGAACGAGCAGTACTTC	-	many	TRBV2	TRBJ2-7
CASSQALMSYEQYF	TGCGCCAGCAGCCAAGCCTTGATGTCCTACGAGCAGTACTTC	-	many	TRBV4-1	TRBJ2-7
CASSWGQGGTGELFF	TGCGCCAGCAGCTGGGGACAGGGTGGCACCGGGGAGCTGTTTTTT	TRBD1	-	TRBV4-1	TRBJ2-2
CASRDLAGGPGDTQYF	TGTGCCAGCAGGGACCTAGCGGGAGGGCCAGGGGATACGCAGTATTTT	TRBD2	many	TRBV12-3/TRBV12-4	TRBJ2-3
CASSWDTEGGQPQHF	TGTGCCAGCAGTTGGGACACTGAGGGGGGTCAGCCCCAGCATTTT	-	many	TRBV12-3/TRBV12-4	TRBJ1-5
CASSEGIGGNQPQHF	TGTGCCAGCAGTGAGGGGATTGGGGGCAATCAGCCCCAGCATTTT	-	-	TRBV2	TRBJ1-5